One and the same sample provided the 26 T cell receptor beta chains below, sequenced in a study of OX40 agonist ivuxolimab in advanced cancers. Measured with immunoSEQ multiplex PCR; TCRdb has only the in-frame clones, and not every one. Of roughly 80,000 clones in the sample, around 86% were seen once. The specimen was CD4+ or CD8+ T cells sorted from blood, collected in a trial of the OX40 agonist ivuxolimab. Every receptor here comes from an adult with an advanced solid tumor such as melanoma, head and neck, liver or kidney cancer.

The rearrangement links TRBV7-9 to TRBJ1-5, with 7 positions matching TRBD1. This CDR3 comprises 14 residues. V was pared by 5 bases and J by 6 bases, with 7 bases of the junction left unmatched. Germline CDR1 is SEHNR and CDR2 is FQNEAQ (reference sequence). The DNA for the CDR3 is TGTGCCAGCAGCCAGGACAGGAGCCTTCAGCCCCAGCATTTT. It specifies CASSQDRSLQPQHF.

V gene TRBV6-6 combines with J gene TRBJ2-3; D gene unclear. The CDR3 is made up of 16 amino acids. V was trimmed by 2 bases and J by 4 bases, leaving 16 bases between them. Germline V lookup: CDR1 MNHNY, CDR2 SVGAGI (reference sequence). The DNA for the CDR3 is TGTGCCAGCAGTTACCCCGGATCACAGCTCCCAGATACGCAGTATTTT. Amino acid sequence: CASSYPGSQLPDTQYF.

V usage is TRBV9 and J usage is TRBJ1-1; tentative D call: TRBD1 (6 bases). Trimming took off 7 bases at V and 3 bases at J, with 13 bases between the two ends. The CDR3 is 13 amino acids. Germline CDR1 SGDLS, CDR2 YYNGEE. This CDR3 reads CASGRDTDTEAFF. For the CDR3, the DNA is TGTGCCAGCGGCCGGGACACCGACACTGAAGCTTTCTTT.

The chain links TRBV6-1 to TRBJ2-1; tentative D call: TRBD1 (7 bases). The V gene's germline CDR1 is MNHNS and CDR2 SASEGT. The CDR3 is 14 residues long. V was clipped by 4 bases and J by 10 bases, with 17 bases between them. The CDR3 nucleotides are TGTGCCAGCAGTGGGGGCAGGGGGGCTCGGGAGCAGTTCTTC. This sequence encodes CASSGGRGAREQFF.

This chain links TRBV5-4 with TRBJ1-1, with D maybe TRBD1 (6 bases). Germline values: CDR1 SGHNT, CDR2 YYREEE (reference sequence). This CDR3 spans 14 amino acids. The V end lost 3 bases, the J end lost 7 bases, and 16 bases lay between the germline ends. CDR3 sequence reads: CASSSPGHPNEAFF. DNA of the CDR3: TGTGCCAGCAGCTCACCGGGACACCCAAATGAAGCTTTCTTT.

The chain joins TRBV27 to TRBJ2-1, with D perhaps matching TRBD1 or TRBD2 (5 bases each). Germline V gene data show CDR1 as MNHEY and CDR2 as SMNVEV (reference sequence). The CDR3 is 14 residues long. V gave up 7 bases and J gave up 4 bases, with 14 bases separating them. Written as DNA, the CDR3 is TGTGCCAGCACCGGGGCTAGCAGTTACAATGAGCAGTTCTTC. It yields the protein CASTGASSYNEQFF.

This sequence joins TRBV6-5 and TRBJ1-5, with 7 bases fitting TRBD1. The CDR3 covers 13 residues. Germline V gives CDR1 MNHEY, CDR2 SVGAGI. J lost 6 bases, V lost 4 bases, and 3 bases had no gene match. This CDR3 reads CASSLGGGQPQHF. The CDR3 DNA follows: TGTGCCAGCAGTTTAGGGGGCGGTCAGCCCCAGCATTTT.

The CDR3 region has the DNA TGTGCCAGCAGTAATAGGGGCGGTCGCAATCAGCCCCAGCATTTT. It is translated as CASSNRGGRNQPQHF. The V call is TRBV2, the J call TRBJ1-5; TRBD1 might be the D (5 bases). Deletions cut 5 bases from V and 2 bases from J, with 13 bases between. The CDR3 spans 15 residues. Per the germline V gene, CDR1 is SNHLY and CDR2 is FYNNEI.

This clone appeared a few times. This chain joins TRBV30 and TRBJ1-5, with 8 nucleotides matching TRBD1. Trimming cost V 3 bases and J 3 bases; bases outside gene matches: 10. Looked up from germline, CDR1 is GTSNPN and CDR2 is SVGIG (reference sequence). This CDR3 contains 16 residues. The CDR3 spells CAWSPRRTGFNQPQHF. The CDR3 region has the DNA TGTGCCTGGAGCCCCCGGCGGACAGGGTTCAATCAGCCCCAGCATTTT.

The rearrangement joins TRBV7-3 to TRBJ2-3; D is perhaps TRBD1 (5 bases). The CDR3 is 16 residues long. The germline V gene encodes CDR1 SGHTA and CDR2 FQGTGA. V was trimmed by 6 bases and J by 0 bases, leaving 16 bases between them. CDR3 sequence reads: CASSKGAAPSTDTQYF. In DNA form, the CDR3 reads TGTGCCAGCAGTAAAGGGGCGGCTCCTAGCACAGATACGCAGTATTTT.

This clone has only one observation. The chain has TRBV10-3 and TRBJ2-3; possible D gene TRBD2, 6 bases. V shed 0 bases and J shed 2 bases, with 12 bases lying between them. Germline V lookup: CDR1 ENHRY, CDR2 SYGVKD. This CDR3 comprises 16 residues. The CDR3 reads CAISESVVADTDTQYF. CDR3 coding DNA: TGTGCCATCAGTGAGTCGGTGGTAGCGGACACAGATACGCAGTATTTT.

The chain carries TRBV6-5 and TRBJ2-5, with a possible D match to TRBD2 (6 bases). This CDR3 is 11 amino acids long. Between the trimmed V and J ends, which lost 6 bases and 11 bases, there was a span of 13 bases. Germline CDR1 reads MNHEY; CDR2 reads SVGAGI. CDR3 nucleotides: TGTGCCAGCAGCACGGGGGTTTCGCAGTACTTC. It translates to CASSTGVSQYF.

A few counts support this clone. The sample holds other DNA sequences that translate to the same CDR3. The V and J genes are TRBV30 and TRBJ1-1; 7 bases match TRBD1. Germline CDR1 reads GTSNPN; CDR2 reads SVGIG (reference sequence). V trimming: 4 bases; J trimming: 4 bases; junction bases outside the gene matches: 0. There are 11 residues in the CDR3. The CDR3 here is CAWNRGTEAFF. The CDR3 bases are TGTGCCTGGAACAGGGGCACTGAAGCTTTCTTT.

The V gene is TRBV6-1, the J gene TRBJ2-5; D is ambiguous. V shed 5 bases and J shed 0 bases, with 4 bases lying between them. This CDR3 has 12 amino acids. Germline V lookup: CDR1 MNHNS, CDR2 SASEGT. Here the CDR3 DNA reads TGTGCCAGCAGTTCGTACCAAGAGACCCAGTACTTC. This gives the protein CASSSYQETQYF.

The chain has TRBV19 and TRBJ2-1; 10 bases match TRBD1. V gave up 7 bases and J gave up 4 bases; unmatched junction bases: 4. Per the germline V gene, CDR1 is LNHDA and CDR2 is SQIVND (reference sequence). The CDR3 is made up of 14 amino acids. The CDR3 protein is CASTRTGGYNEQFF. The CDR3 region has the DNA TGTGCCAGTACCCGGACAGGGGGTTACAATGAGCAGTTCTTC.

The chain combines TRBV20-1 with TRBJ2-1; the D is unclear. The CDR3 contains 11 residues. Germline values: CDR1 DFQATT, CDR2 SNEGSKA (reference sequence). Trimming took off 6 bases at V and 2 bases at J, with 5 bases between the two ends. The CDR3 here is CSAGPYNEQFF. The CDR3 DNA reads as TGCAGTGCCGGACCCTACAATGAGCAGTTCTTC.

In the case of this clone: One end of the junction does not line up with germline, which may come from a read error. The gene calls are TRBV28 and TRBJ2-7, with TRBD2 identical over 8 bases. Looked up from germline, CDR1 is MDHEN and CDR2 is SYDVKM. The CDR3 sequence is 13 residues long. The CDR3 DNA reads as TGTGCCAGCAGTCTCTTGAGGGCGGGAGGTTCGGACTTC. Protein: CASSLLRAGGSDF.

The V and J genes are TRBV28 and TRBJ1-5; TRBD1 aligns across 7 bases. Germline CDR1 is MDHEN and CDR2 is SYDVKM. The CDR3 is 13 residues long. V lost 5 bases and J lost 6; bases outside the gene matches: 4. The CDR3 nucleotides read TGTGCCAGCAGTATCACAGGGGTTCAGCCCCAGCATTTT. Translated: CASSITGVQPQHF. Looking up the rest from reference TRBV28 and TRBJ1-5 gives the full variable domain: DVKVTQSSRYLVKRTGEKVFLECVQDMDHENMFWYRQDPGLGLRLIYFSYDVKMKEKGDIPEGYSVSREKKERFSLILESASTNQTSMYLCASSITGVQPQHFGDGTRLSIL.

CDR3 amino acids: CASSDRGYTF. CDR3 sequence (DNA): TGTGCCAGCAGTGACAGAGGCTACACCTTC. The chain employs TRBV2 and TRBJ1-2; D unclear. V was shortened by 3 bases and J by 8 bases, with 4 bases between the two germline ends. The CDR3 is made up of 10 amino acids. Per germline, CDR1 SNHLY and CDR2 FYNNEI.

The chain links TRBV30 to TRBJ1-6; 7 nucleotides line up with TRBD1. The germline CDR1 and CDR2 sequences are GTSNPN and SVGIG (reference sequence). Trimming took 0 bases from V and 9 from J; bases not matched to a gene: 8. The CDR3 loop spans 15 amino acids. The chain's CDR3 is CAWSVGGRIGSPLHF. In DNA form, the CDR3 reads TGTGCCTGGAGTGTAGGGGGCAGGATCGGTTCACCCCTCCACTTT.

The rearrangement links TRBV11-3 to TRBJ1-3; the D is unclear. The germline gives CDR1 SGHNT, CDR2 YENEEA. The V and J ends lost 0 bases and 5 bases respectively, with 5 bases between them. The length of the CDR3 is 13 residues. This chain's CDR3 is CASSLDSRNTIYF. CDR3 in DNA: TGTGCCAGCAGCTTAGACAGCAGAAACACCATATATTTT.

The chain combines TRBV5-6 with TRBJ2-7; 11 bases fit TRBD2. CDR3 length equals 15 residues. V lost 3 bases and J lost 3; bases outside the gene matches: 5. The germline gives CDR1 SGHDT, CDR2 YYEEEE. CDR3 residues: CASSSGLAVNYEQYF. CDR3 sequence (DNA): TGTGCCAGCAGCTCGGGACTAGCGGTAAACTACGAGCAGTACTTC.

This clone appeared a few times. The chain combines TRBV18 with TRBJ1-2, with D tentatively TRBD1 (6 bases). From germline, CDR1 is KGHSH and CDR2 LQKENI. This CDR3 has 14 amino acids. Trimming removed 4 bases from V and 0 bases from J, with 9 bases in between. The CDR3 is CASSLRTANYGYTF. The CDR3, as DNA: TGTGCCAGCTCACTTCGGACAGCTAACTATGGCTACACCTTC.

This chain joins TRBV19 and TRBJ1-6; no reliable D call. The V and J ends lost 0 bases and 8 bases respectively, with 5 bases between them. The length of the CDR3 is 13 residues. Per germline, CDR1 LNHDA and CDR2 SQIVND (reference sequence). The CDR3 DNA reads TGTGCCAGTAGTATAGATTCCGATTCACCCCTCCACTTT. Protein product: CASSIDSDSPLHF.

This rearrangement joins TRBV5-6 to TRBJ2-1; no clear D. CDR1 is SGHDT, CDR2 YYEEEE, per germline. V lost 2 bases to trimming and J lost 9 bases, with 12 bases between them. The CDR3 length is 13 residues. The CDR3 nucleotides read TGTGCCAGCAGCTTTGAGAGGTCTGTTGAGCAGTTCTTC. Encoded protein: CASSFERSVEQFF. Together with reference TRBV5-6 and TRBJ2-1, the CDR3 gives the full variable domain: DAGVTQSPTHLIKTRGQQVTLRCSPKSGHDTVSWYQQALGQGPQFIFQYYEEEERQRGNFPDRFSGHQFPNYSSELNVNALLLGDSALYLCASSFERSVEQFFGPGTRLTVL.

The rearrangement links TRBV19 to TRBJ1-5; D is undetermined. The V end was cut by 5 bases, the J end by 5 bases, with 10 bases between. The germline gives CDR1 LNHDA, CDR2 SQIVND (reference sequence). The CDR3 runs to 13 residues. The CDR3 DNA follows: TGTGCCAGTAGTCTTGGGCTGGATCAGCCCCAGCATTTT. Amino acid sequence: CASSLGLDQPQHF.